This passage covers 10 T cell receptor beta chains from one sample sequenced in a study of T cells after yellow fever vaccination (dated by TCRdb to the late 2010s). Library generation was performed with 5' RACE. The reads were generated on an Illumina HiSeq 2500. Clones were called with MiXCR by TCRdb after fastp trimmed the public reads at Q25, and only in-frame beta chains were retained. Identical CDR3 protein sequences are pooled into one entry, listed with their most common genes and DNA. Recorded for this sample are some 500,000 distinct CDR3 sequences; roughly 13% of them occurred a single time. More than 12% of the sample is in the top ten clones. In light of the paper, this sample's treatment or condition label describes: live attenuated yellow fever vaccine strain. The sequencing here drew on PBMCs, taken on the day of the yellow fever booster vaccination. The receptor set was obtained from a man aged 25 to 45 who received the YFV17D yellow fever vaccine.

The chain uses TRBV6-5 and TRBJ2-1; D is perhaps TRBD2 (6 bases). The CDR3 loop spans 18 amino acids. V was shortened by 0 bases and J by 3 bases, with 18 bases between the two germline ends. Germline V gene lookup returns CDR1 MNHEY and CDR2 SVGAGI. The CDR3: CASSYSIAGGSFYNEQFF. The CDR3 DNA is TGTGCCAGCAGTTACTCGATCGCCGGGGGATCTTTCTACAATGAGCAGTTCTTC.

V is TRBV7-9 and J is TRBJ2-7; 14 bases line up with TRBD2. The CDR3 sequence is 16 residues long. Germline loops: CDR1 SEHNR, CDR2 FQNEAQ (reference sequence). J gave up 6 bases and V 5 bases, and 9 bases lay outside the gene matches. CDR3 in DNA: TGTGCCAGCAGCACCGGACTAGCGGGAGGTGGGAGCGAGCAGTACTTC. It specifies CASSTGLAGGGSEQYF.

In its sample, this clonotype was seen a few times. V is TRBV15 and J is TRBJ2-5; D is ambiguous. Trimming removed 0 bases from V and 5 bases from J, with 10 bases in between. Per the germline V gene, CDR1 is LNHNV and CDR2 is YYDKDF (reference sequence). This CDR3 has 14 residues. The CDR3 nucleotides are TGTGCCACCAGCAGAGATCTGGGTTTGGAGACCCAGTACTTC. This sequence encodes CATSRDLGLETQYF. Looking up the rest from reference TRBV15 and TRBJ2-5 gives the full variable domain: DAMVIQNPRYQVTQFGKPVTLSCSQTLNHNVMYWYQQKSSQAPKLLFHYYDKDFNNEADTPDNFQSRRPNTSFCFLDIRSPGLGDTAMYLCATSRDLGLETQYFGPGTRLLVL.

V and J are TRBV20-1 and TRBJ2-6; unclear D gene. Germline CDR1 and CDR2: DFQATT and SNEGSKA (reference sequence). The V end lost 1 base, the J end lost 4 bases, and 8 bases lay between the germline ends. The CDR3 extends over 14 amino acids. CDR3 residues: CSARVHSGANVLTF. CDR3 nucleotides: TGCAGTGCTAGAGTCCACTCCGGGGCCAACGTCCTGACTTTC.

J is TRBJ2-6 and V is TRBV27; D ambiguous. V lost 6 bases and J lost 4, with 10 bases in between. The V gene's germline CDR1 is MNHEY and CDR2 SMNVEV (reference sequence). The CDR3 length is 14 residues. The CDR3, as DNA: TGTGCCAGCAGGCCGATTAGCGGGGCCAACGTCCTGACTTTC. Its translation is CASRPISGANVLTF.

The rearrangement uses TRBV12-3 or TRBV12-4 and TRBJ2-5; 10 nucleotides align to TRBD2. The CDR3 length is 15 residues. The V and J ends lost 4 bases and 2 bases, in that order; junction bases with no gene match: 4. CDR3 sequence: CASSSSGLAQETQYF. The CDR3 DNA is TGTGCCAGCAGTTCCTCGGGACTAGCGCAAGAGACCCAGTACTTC.

In its sample, this clonotype was seen a few times. The gene calls are TRBV11-1 and TRBJ2-7; 9 nucleotides agree with TRBD1. The CDR3 is made up of 20 amino acids. Germline CDR1 is SGHAT and CDR2 is FQDESV (reference sequence). V shed 3 bases, J shed 6 bases, and the junction held 24 bases outside the gene matches. CDR3 nucleotide sequence: TGTGCCAGCAGCTTTCCCATTACAGGGGGCGGCGCGGGACCTTCCCTCGAGCAGTACTTC. It encodes CASSFPITGGGAGPSLEQYF.

This clonotype has a handful of counts. J is TRBJ2-1 and V is TRBV29-1; D gene unclear. The CDR3 has 15 residues. The V gene lost 1 base and the J gene lost 0 bases, with 10 bases spanning the gap. Germline loops: CDR1 SQVTM, CDR2 ANQGSEA. CDR3: CSVEGGQTSYNEQFF. The CDR3 DNA is TGCAGCGTTGAAGGAGGCCAGACCTCCTACAATGAGCAGTTCTTC.

The rearrangement links TRBV28 to TRBJ2-7, with D perhaps TRBD2 (5 bases). The CDR3 totals 14 residues. Germline assignment: CDR1 MDHEN and CDR2 SYDVKM. Trimming left V 8 bases short and J 4 bases short, with 18 bases between. The CDR3 is CASRRQSGTYEQYF. The CDR3 DNA reads TGTGCCAGCCGCCGCCAGAGCGGTACTTACGAGCAGTACTTC.

V and J are TRBV5-4 and TRBJ2-2; D call uncertain. The V end was cut by 2 bases, the J end by 4 bases, with 12 bases between. Germline V gene lookup returns CDR1 SGHNT and CDR2 YYREEE (reference sequence). CDR3 length equals 15 residues. The chain's CDR3 is CASSFVTPGTGELFF. The CDR3 bases are TGTGCCAGCAGCTTCGTGACCCCGGGCACCGGGGAGCTGTTTTTT.